These T cell receptor beta chains were read from a single sample in a study of T cell responses to AZD1222 COVID-19 vaccine. Clones were read by immunoSEQ multiplex PCR, and TCRdb kept only the in-frame ones, dropping some. This sample has 100,000 to 150,000 clones; about 90% occur once, and the top ten carry roughly 5.4%. Sample: peripheral blood, taken on day 0 of AZD1222 vaccination. These receptors were taken from an adult in good health. CDR3s include the opening cysteine and the closing phenylalanine or tryptophan. The D gene is left open where the match is weak.

>TRBV6-1|TRBJ1-2|TRBD1
CASSGSVGQADGGYTF
TGTGCCAGCAGTGGTAGTGTGGGACAGGCGGATGGCGGCTACACCTTC
>TRBV2|TRBJ1-4|.
CASSESSTNEKLFF
TGTGCCAGCAGTGAGTCATCAACTAATGAAAAACTGTTTTTT
>TRBV9|TRBJ1-3|.
CASSVEEGAGNTIYF
TGTGCCAGCAGCGTAGAAGAGGGGGCTGGAAACACCATATATTTT
>TRBV28|TRBJ2-1|TRBD2
CASSPLAGPLNEQFF
TGTGCCAGCAGTCCCCTAGCGGGACCTTTAAATGAGCAGTTCTTC
>TRBV5-4|TRBJ2-4|TRBD1
CASSLAGQGAHIQYF
TGTGCCAGCAGCTTGGCTGGACAGGGGGCTCACATTCAGTACTTC
>TRBV5-1|TRBJ2-7|TRBD2
CASSLGGLAGVSSYEQYF
TGCGCCAGCAGCTTGGGCGGACTAGCGGGAGTAAGCTCCTACGAGCAGTACTTC
>TRBV28|TRBJ1-1|TRBD1
CASSLGGHPNTEAFF
TGTGCCAGCAGCTTAGGGGGCCACCCGAACACTGAAGCTTTCTTT
>TRBV11-2|TRBJ2-5|TRBD2
CASSFSGEETQYF
TGTGCCAGCAGCTTTAGCGGGGAAGAGACCCAGTACTTC
>TRBV5-1|TRBJ1-4|TRBD1
CASSLTGARVEKLFF
TGCGCCAGCAGCTTGACAGGGGCGCGGGTTGAAAAACTGTTTTTT
>TRBV2|TRBJ1-5|.
CASSAQGQPQHF
TGTGCCAGCAGCGCACAGGGTCAGCCCCAGCATTTT